This TCR beta chain is from a study of identical twins. Healthy Caucasian individuals made up all the donors. CDR3 size: 14 residues. Germline CDR1 reads ENHRY; CDR2 reads SYGVKD. This clonotype was seen many times. One end of the junction is discordant with germline, which a read error may explain. TCRdb independently ran MiXCR on the 5' RACE reads; one entry per CDR3 protein. The data contain 300,000 to 400,000 distinct CDR3 sequences, 9% of them singletons. The rearrangement uses TRBV10-3 and TRBJ2-1; D is unresolved. The receptor comes from a woman aged 45-65 years in good health. Sequences were obtained from naive T cells sorted from blood. This CDR3 is CAISERISNNEQFF. The CDR3 nucleotides read TGTGCCATCAGTGAGAGGATCTCCAACAATGAGCAGTTCTTC.